This T cell receptor beta chain appears in the sequencing data of a study of CD8 T cells in Susac syndrome. Trimming took 0 bases from V and 4 from J, leaving 7 bases between them. The CDR3 has 13 amino acids. Germline V gene lookup returns CDR1 SGDLS and CDR2 YYNGEE. An amount of RNA that ranged from about 0.45 to 1 ug was reverse transcribed with random hexamers. The TCR beta CDR3 was amplified by immunoSEQ multiplex PCR across 54 Vbeta, 13 Jbeta. TCRdb reprocessed the immunoSEQ multiplex PCR reads with MiXCR, giving one entry per CDR3 protein. The sample gives some 200,000 distinct CDR3 sequences, about 95% of which show up once; about 0.15% is in the top ten.

This rearrangement joins TRBV9 to TRBJ2-5, with no clear D. What was sequenced was CD8+ T cells from PBMCs. This TCR was sampled from a human donor with Susac syndrome. CDR3 sequence reads: CASSVGGVETQYF. For the CDR3, the DNA is TGTGCCAGCAGCGTAGGTGGGGTAGAGACCCAGTACTTC.